This TCR beta chain stems from a study of blood T cell repertoires in COVID-19. Study as a whole: Sample material is recorded as cDNA or gDNA derived from T cells, B-cell-depleted T cells, or PBMCs.

This CDR3 region has 13 residues. J lost 3 bases, V lost 6 bases, and 4 bases had no gene match. Germline CDR1 SGHRS, CDR2 YFSETQ. Assay: immunoSEQ multiplex PCR; the TCRdb copy retains only in-frame clones and omits some. The table has more than 120,000 clones, roughly 89% seen once. The sequence was obtained from a human donor in a cohort sampled during active COVID-19. The sequenced sample was peripheral blood. The V call is TRBV5-1, the J call TRBJ2-3, with 7 positions matching TRBD2. CDR3 protein: CASTGAGTDTQYF. The CDR3 DNA reads as TGCGCCAGCACGGGAGCGGGGACAGATACGCAGTATTTT.